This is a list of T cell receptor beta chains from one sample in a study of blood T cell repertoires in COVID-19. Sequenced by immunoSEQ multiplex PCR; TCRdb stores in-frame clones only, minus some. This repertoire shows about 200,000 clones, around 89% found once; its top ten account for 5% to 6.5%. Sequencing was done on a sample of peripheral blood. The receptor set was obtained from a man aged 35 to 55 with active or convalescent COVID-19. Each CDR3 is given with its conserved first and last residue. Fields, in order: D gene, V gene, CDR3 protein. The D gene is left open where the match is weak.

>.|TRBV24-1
CATSDLYGYGYTF
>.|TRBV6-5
CASSGGRGGYTF
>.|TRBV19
CASSIVGKLDFYGYTF
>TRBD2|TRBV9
CASSGYTSGRANEQFF
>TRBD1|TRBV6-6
CATTTPQGTGNEQFF
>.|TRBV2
CASSEGSNYGYTF
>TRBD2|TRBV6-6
CASSYKAGGLETQYF
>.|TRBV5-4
CASSLAGTVDWDTQYF
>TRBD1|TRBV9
CASSVGGTAIGNTIYF
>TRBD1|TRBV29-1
CSVNRGLGTEAFF
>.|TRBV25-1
CASSGGGGVSGANVLTF
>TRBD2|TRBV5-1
CASSPEGSGRAREQFF
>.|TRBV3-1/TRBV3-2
CASSQGTAKTEAFF
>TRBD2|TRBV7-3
CASSLIPQTSGGPTSTDTQYF
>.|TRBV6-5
CATYGGRWTEAFF